Here is one T cell receptor beta chain with its context. Its antigen is undetermined. The same CDR3 also results from other DNA sequences found in this sample. The V gene's germline CDR1 is SQVTM and CDR2 ANQGSEA. The CDR3 runs 18 residues. Deletions cut 1 base from V and 0 bases from J, with 22 bases between. The table came from immunoSEQ multiplex PCR; TCRdb's copy has only in-frame clones and leaves some out. The table has 35,000 to 50,000 clones, roughly 70% seen once. This sample stems from a study of PD-1 blockade in classical Hodgkin lymphoma. Following autologous stem cell transplantation, relapse occurred in every patient, and exposure to brentuximab vedotin varied. Study results and caveats: Patients were excluded if nivolumab began under 1 year after ASCT (the autologous transplant).

The input for sequencing was peripheral blood mononuclear cells (PBMCs), taken before the second cycle of nivolumab. The TCR sequence derives from a human donor with classical Hodgkin lymphoma. V is TRBV29-1 and J is TRBJ2-7; D may be TRBD1 (6 bases). The CDR3 reads CSVEGENTRQGISYEQYF. Here the CDR3 DNA reads TGCAGCGTTGAAGGCGAAAACACGAGGCAGGGGATCTCCTACGAGCAGTACTTC.